This paragraph covers one TCR beta chain sequence. Sequencing used immunoSEQ multiplex PCR; TCRdb keeps in-frame clones, though not all of them. This sample has tens of thousands of clones, with roughly 86% found just once. The data originate from a study of T cell changes during pregnancy in multiple sclerosis. CDR3 length: 13 amino acids. V lost 6 bases, J lost 2 bases, and 11 bases lay in between. Germline loops: CDR1 LNHDA, CDR2 SQIVND (reference sequence). The TCR comes from a female donor in good health, enrolled as a control in a pregnancy study. The chain couples TRBV19 to TRBJ2-7, with D possibly matching TRBD2 (5 bases). This sample comprised CD8+ T cells from peripheral blood mononuclear cells, obtained in the first trimester of pregnancy. The DNA of the CDR3 is TGTGCCAGTAGCCCGGGGTTTGCCTACGAGCAGTACTTC. Translating it yields CASSPGFAYEQYF.